This T cell receptor (beta chain) was observed in a study of T cells in Graves' hyperthyroidism and ophthalmopathy. Whole-study findings and limits: Ophthalmopathy and stable hyperthyroidism were separated by a 13 V-J model. Most clonotypes that expanded in the thyroid above 0.001 also showed up in blood.

RNA transcripts provided the source from which TCR beta CDR3 regions were amplified. With the HTBI primer set, the TCR CDR3 went through a first round of RT-PCR. In TCRdb, the multiplex PCR reads were re-called with MiXCR into one record per CDR3 protein. The sample records 300,000 to 400,000 distinct CDR3 sequences, over 15% being singletons. Those with hyperthyroidism were 18 to 65 years old, newly diagnosed, and ill for under 2 months. Diagnosing involved the use of clinical symptoms, serum thyroxine and TRAb, thyroid ultrasound and orbital computed tomography. Comments on this clonotype: Its target is not known.

Sequencing was done on a sample of blood. The TCR was taken from a woman between 50 and 59 years old with Graves' hyperthyroidism.

CDR3 region: CASSTQGRNEAFF. The CDR3 DNA follows: TGTGCCAGTAGTACTCAAGGACGGAATGAAGCTTTCTTT. The rearrangement joins TRBV19 to TRBJ1-1; D is unresolved. The germline V and J ends were trimmed by 4 bases and 7 bases, with 13 bases remaining between them. The CDR3 totals 13 residues. Germline lookup yields CDR1 LNHDA and CDR2 SQIVND (reference sequence).